This TCR beta chain was identified in a study of cytomegalovirus exposure and HLA in healthy donors (dated by TCRdb to 2016 to 2017). In terms of the full investigation: An earlier analysis of approximately 590 of the donors reported approximately 300 Gb of sequence data and 117 million unique TCR beta sequences from roughly 200 million T cells. Both class I and class II loci were covered by HLA typing, at four-digit resolution. The later analysis used no new phenotypic data to find candidate immune exposures, relying instead on TCR beta sequences and their occurrence across donors. Among the approximately 400 genotyped donors, 81% belonged to the genetic ancestry cluster associated with self-reported Caucasian donors. The study aimed to test whether signatures of past pathogen exposure could be identified by cataloging public T cell receptors. All discovery cohort repertoires had been generated using a single sequencing platform. The number of donors typed differed by locus, with 629-630 for A, B, C, DRB1 and DQB1, around 560 for DQA1, nearly 610 for DPA1, and around 460 for DPB1. Among some 400 genotyped donors of the cohort, an average of approximately 240,000 unique TCR beta nucleotide sequences was sequenced per donor, of which about 18% were non-productive. Roughly 5 DR-DQ haplotypes were treated as single units for association and clustering because of strong linkage in the cohort. An early release that covered 640 HLA-typed donors contained 300 to 350 gigabases of sequencing data and roughly 84 million unique TCR sequences. To study patterns of TCR occurrence, a later analysis re-analyzed previously published TCR beta repertoires from 500 to 850 donors and added high-resolution HLA genotyping. Donor age, sex, ethnicity and CMV serostatus were collected together with the repertoire data. To predict cytomegalovirus infection status, the study brought together high-throughput TCR immunosequencing, statistical association of individual TCRs with disease status, and machine learning. Along with the approximately 700-subject first cohort, a separate validation cohort of over 90 different subjects was used. To decide whether each TCR beta V gene segment behaved as functional or pseudogenic, an earlier analysis of some 570 of the donors relied on high-throughput TCR beta sequencing. A later genetic analysis took genome-wide SNP genotypes for about 55% of the 666 donors and used that subset as a discovery cohort. The T cell repertoires of under 750 subjects were profiled by immunosequencing and related to cytomegalovirus serostatus.

The paper as a whole reports these results and caveats: Three of the identified cytomegalovirus-associated TCR beta chains were confirmed in vitro to be specific for cytomegalovirus antigens. Because HLA typing was unavailable for some donors at each locus, only the typed subset was used in association tests. Compared with the approximately 700-donor mean, donors in an Asian-associated ancestry cluster had fewer N-insertions in productive TCRs, according to a later genetic analysis. The classifier was reported to diagnose cytomegalovirus status with high specificity and sensitivity in both the original and validation cohorts. In an earlier analysis of under 600 of the donors, most TCR beta V segments were observed in productive rearrangements about 87% or about 30% of the time, broadly matching IMGT annotations. The authors suggested that the approach could potentially be extended to other disease states and immunological phenotypes. Correlated functional status among segregating V segments might reflect linkage disequilibrium, but an unknown experimental factor could not be ruled out. For the cohort, immune exposure information was limited to CMV serostatus. In the study, about 150 TCR beta chains were listed as associated with cytomegalovirus. Several of the top co-occurrence clusters appeared to be linked to parvovirus B19, influenza, CMV and Epstein-Barr virus, according to a later analysis. When HLA alleles, especially DR and DQ, strongly co-occurred, TCR associations were difficult to assign to individual alleles. In this cohort, only TCR beta chains were sequenced, and detectable features were limited by the absence of alpha or paired-chain data. Because counts were too low, approximately 15 rarely observed V segments, including chromosome 9 orphons, were excluded from the earlier analysis of a few hundred of the donors. A cluster of highly shared sequence variants was judged likely to represent a technical artifact of the sequencing pipeline. While some public TCRs were present in many individuals, most TCR sequences turned up only very rarely across donors. Roughly uniform sequencing depth across donors was assumed in presence/absence analyses, although this assumption may not hold. In a later analysis, TCR association rates were found to vary across HLA loci, with the most associated TCRs seen for DRB1 alleles and the fewest for HLA-C alleles. In a later analysis, HLA-associated TCR beta chains were found to be more clonally expanded and to have lower generation probabilities than equally common non-associated chains. In a later analysis, most CMV-associated TCR beta chains were found to appear HLA-restricted, with HLA associations seemingly driven largely by CMV exposure. Some IMGT-functional V segments, including TRBV6-2 and TRBV6-3, could not be distinguished by the 87-base-pair reads and were therefore excluded. Specific HLA alleles were associated with some 15,000 TCR beta sequences at a false discovery rate of 0.05 in a later analysis. A further reported finding was that TCR beta sequences accurately predicted the HLA-A and HLA-B alleles for most subjects in the first cohort. In a later genetic analysis, a missense DCLRE1C variant was associated with V-gene and J-gene trimming of TCR beta chains, and the association was replicated in an independent cohort.

The cohort was made up of about 670 healthy bone marrow donors. At the time of sampling, every cohort member was nominally healthy, though immune exposures that went unrecorded were likely present. The donor was CMV seronegative and was included in the group of several hundred seronegative cohort members. Each donor provided a peripheral blood sample, and peripheral blood mononuclear cells were used for TCR beta sequencing. Genomic DNA was extracted from the blood cell samples with the Qiagen DNeasy Blood Extraction Kit. At the junction V is shortened by 4 bases and J by 6 bases; bases outside the gene matches: 7. Its CDR3 holds 15 amino acids, cysteine through phenylalanine. Here the CDR3 DNA is all that survives: 45 bases in frame from base 1. CDR1 and CDR2 are drawn from the germline V gene: SGDLS, YYNGEE. A note on this clone: Its antigen specificity is not known.

Library method: the immunoSEQ multiplex PCR assay. For the multiplex PCR, a mixture combining 60 forward primers for TCR Vbeta segments and 13 reverse primers for TCR Jbeta segments was used. Amplification of the CDR3 region of rearranged TCR beta genes was performed with a multiplex PCR assay on genomic DNA. The Illumina HiSeq System was used to sequence the amplified TCR beta libraries as 87-base-pair reads. As for how the authors treated the data: In a later analysis, 77 million or so unique TCR beta chains were counted across the approximately 640 repertoires, and around 10 million of these chains were shared by at least two donors. A nearest-neighbor algorithm error-corrected the raw reads and collapsed the reads into unique sequences, merging closely related sequences to remove PCR and sequencing errors. V, D and J gene segments were assigned by aligning CDR3 sequences to IMGT reference sequences. For a sequence to be retained, a match of at least six nucleotides was required to both a V gene segment and a J gene segment. A rearrangement was called productive if the CDR3 had no stop codons and remained in frame with V and J, and every other rearrangement was called non-productive. Following IMGT convention, CDR3 was defined as the stretch from the second conserved V-encoded cysteine to the conserved J-encoded phenylalanine. The earlier analysis of 587 of the donors excluded any sequence lacking an unambiguous match to a single V gene segment. An earlier analysis of 587 of the donors classified V segments as functional when productive rearrangements were above 56.7% and as segregating when the standard deviation between donors was above 5%. A statistical classification framework was developed to diagnose cytomegalovirus status using the catalog of TCR beta chain sequences. In a later analysis, TCR nucleotide sequences were compared against IMGT/GENE-DB human TR gene sequences so that V and J genes could be assigned. A later analysis assigned CDR3 sequences and most-parsimonious VDJ recombination scenarios with the TCRdist pipeline. In a later analysis, every TCR beta chain was defined by the combination of its CDR3 amino acid sequence and its V-gene family, and reads without a unique V-gene family were dropped. A later analysis removed roughly 590 highly shared, low-generation-probability nucleotide sequences to deal with suspected cross-contamination and a sequencing artifact. In a later analysis, a clonal expansion index for each public chain was calculated from normalized within-repertoire ranks of inferred template counts. Generation probabilities in a later analysis came from a VDJ recombination model fitted to out-of-frame rearrangements, and those results were checked against IGoR. In a later analysis, TCR-TCR, TCR-HLA and TCR-CMV co-occurrence was scored with hypergeometric tests, and a repertoire-size bias correction was applied to TCR pairs. A later analysis estimated false discovery rates by permuting HLA or CMV assignments 20 times. In a later analysis, co-occurring TCRs were grouped with DBSCAN, and TCRdist sequence similarity was added when clustering was performed within HLA-allele-positive subsets. Repertoires with fewer than 30,000 or more than 120,000 public chains, plus five repertoires with anomalous nucleotide sharing, were excluded from co-occurrence clustering. TCRdb stores this immuneACCESS table with in-frame sequences only. Part of the clones is absent; in the studies checked, under half of the shortfall reflects unresolved V genes, and no reason is known for the rest. Clone size and V and J calls were adopted from that table, with D and trimming inferred from the DNA. The sample table includes around 130,000 clones. Of the sample, 1.5% to 1.7% falls within the top ten clones.

Sequencing input: PBMCs. This clonotype originated in a woman aged 40 to 50 in good health and CMV-seronegative. The chain is encoded by TRBV9 joined to TRBJ1-3; TRBD1 fits 10 bases in the junction. The sequenced DNA is TGTGCCAGCAGCCCCCGGGACAGGGGCCCAAACACCATATATTTT. Its translation reads: CASSPRDRGPNTIYF.